This TCR beta chain was recovered during a study of blood T cells in healthy people across ages. Only a few counts were recorded for this clonotype. Its matching antigen is unknown. Study outcomes and limitations: Age brought a roughly linear fall in TCR beta diversity measured per million T cells. Estimates based on one million T cells were treated as lower bounds.

Every sample had a minimum of 6.5 million PBMCs isolated. The CDR3 runs to 19 residues. Germline trimming cut 1 base from V and 1 base from J; bases unmatched to any gene: 9. Germline V gene data show CDR1 as SGHDT and CDR2 as YYEEEE. A J-beta primer mix and a sample-barcoded 5' primer were used in a second PCR of roughly 7 to 12 cycles. Each single sample gave us at least 2.5 million CDR3-containing paired-end reads. TCRdb reprocessed the 5' RACE reads via MiXCR and lists one record per CDR3 protein. The sample records fewer than 800,000 distinct CDR3 sequences, roughly 49% being singletons. The TCR comes from an older woman in good health. The source material was blood. The chain uses TRBV5-6 and TRBJ2-4; 12 positions agree with TRBD2. The CDR3 reads CASSLLRLAGVGAKNIQYF. In DNA form, the CDR3 reads TGTGCCAGCAGCTTGCTGCGACTAGCGGGAGTAGGGGCCAAAAACATTCAGTACTTC. The whole variable domain, filled in from reference TRBV5-6 and TRBJ2-4, reads DAGVTQSPTHLIKTRGQQVTLRCSPKSGHDTVSWYQQALGQGPQFIFQYYEEEERQRGNFPDRFSGHQFPNYSSELNVNALLLGDSALYLCASSLLRLAGVGAKNIQYFGAGTRLSVL.